This is a list of T cell receptor beta chains from one sample in a study of response to subunit inactivated influenza vaccine. Each CDR3 protein is one row after TCRdb ran MiXCR on the RT-PCR reads. This table holds around 600,000 distinct CDR3 sequences, roughly 12% found once. The same data also contributed to another study, on T cells expressing NK-cell markers.

The source was PBMCs from blood, collected on the day of vaccination. The receptor source for this set is a man between 45 and 60 years old who received an inactivated influenza vaccine. Each CDR3 is given with its conserved first and last residue. A D gene is named only where the DNA matches it firmly. Not all rows give a size; the values are once, few, many and, for expanded clones, a class.

CDR3 protein: CASIPSGTGAKNEQFF
CDR3 DNA: TGTGCCAGCATTCCTTCTGGGACAGGGGCCAAGAATGAGCAGTTCTTC
D gene: TRBD1
clone size: few
J gene: TRBJ2-1
V gene: TRBV12-3/TRBV12-4

CDR3 protein: CSVETGNEQFF
CDR3 DNA: TGCAGCGTTGAGACAGGAAATGAGCAGTTCTTC
D gene: .
clone size: .
J gene: TRBJ2-1
V gene: TRBV29-1

CDR3 protein: CASRDSRETQYF
CDR3 DNA: TGTGCCAGCAGAGACAGCCGGGAAACCCAGTACTTC
D gene: .
clone size: .
J gene: TRBJ2-5
V gene: TRBV12-3/TRBV12-4

CDR3 protein: CASSEGLAGAVGKQYF
CDR3 DNA: TGTGCCAGCAGCGAGGGACTAGCGGGAGCGGTGGGGAAGCAGTACTTC
D gene: TRBD2
clone size: .
J gene: TRBJ2-7
V gene: TRBV7-9

CDR3 protein: CASSLGRSDTQYF
CDR3 DNA: TGTGCTAGCAGCTTAGGAAGGTCAGATACGCAGTATTTT
D gene: .
clone size: few
J gene: TRBJ2-3
V gene: TRBV7-7

CDR3 protein: CASSPSDRGLTDTQYF
CDR3 DNA: TGTGCCAGCAGTCCCTCCGACAGGGGGCTGACAGATACGCAGTATTTT
D gene: TRBD1
clone size: .
J gene: TRBJ2-3
V gene: TRBV6-1

CDR3 protein: CAISESTSGNYEQYF
CDR3 DNA: TGTGCCATCAGTGAGTCGACTAGCGGGAACTACGAGCAGTACTTC
D gene: TRBD2
clone size: .
J gene: TRBJ2-7
V gene: TRBV10-3

CDR3 protein: CASSPMSSRQGDTQYF
CDR3 DNA: TGTGCCAGCAGCCCCATGTCGAGTCGGCAGGGAGATACGCAGTATTTT
D gene: .
clone size: few
J gene: TRBJ2-3
V gene: TRBV11-1

CDR3 protein: CASSFGGVAKNIQYF
CDR3 DNA: TGTGCCAGCAGTTTTGGCGGCGTAGCCAAAAACATTCAGTACTTC
D gene: .
clone size: many
J gene: TRBJ2-4
V gene: TRBV28

CDR3 protein: CASSIPIFLGAPQHF
CDR3 DNA: TGTGCCAGTAGTATCCCTATCTTCCTGGGCGCGCCCCAGCATTTT
D gene: .
clone size: .
J gene: TRBJ1-5
V gene: TRBV19

CDR3 protein: CASTRQGSDYEQYF
CDR3 DNA: TGTGCCAGCACTAGACAGGGGAGTGATTACGAGCAGTACTTC
D gene: TRBD1
clone size: few
J gene: TRBJ2-7
V gene: TRBV12-3/TRBV12-4

CDR3 protein: CASSLFVALAKNIQYF
CDR3 DNA: TGTGCCAGCAGTTTATTTGTAGCTCTAGCCAAAAACATTCAGTACTTC
D gene: .
clone size: many
J gene: TRBJ2-4
V gene: TRBV28

CDR3 protein: CAISESREGSEQFF
CDR3 DNA: TGTGCCATCAGTGAGTCTCGGGAGGGCAGTGAGCAGTTCTTC
D gene: TRBD2
clone size: few
J gene: TRBJ2-1
V gene: TRBV10-3

CDR3 protein: CASSPRGSGANVLTF
CDR3 DNA: TGTGCCAGCAGCCCCCGGGGCTCTGGGGCCAACGTCCTGACTTTC
D gene: .
clone size: few
J gene: TRBJ2-6
V gene: TRBV7-2

CDR3 protein: CASSLVPLGLALEKLYEQYF
CDR3 DNA: TGCGCCAGCAGCTTGGTCCCATTAGGACTAGCCCTGGAGAAGCTATACGAGCAGTACTTC
D gene: TRBD2
clone size: .
J gene: TRBJ2-7
V gene: TRBV5-1

CDR3 protein: CASSPGGTGSSYEQYF
CDR3 DNA: TGCGCCAGCAGCCCCGGCGGGACAGGAAGCTCCTACGAGCAGTACTTC
D gene: TRBD1
clone size: few
J gene: TRBJ2-7
V gene: TRBV4-1

CDR3 protein: CASSLDRGGHAKNIQYF
CDR3 DNA: TGTGCCAGCAGCTTAGATAGGGGAGGGCATGCCAAAAACATTCAGTACTTC
D gene: TRBD2
clone size: few
J gene: TRBJ2-4
V gene: TRBV7-9

CDR3 protein: CASSQGPGSEAFF
CDR3 DNA: TGCGCCAGCAGCCAAGGACCCGGATCTGAAGCTTTCTTT
D gene: .
clone size: .
J gene: TRBJ1-1
V gene: TRBV4-3

CDR3 protein: CATSVAGSDGYTF
CDR3 DNA: TGTGCCACCAGTGTTGCAGGGTCGGATGGCTACACCTTC
D gene: .
clone size: few
J gene: TRBJ1-2
V gene: TRBV24-1

CDR3 protein: CASSYSWGGRADIQYF
CDR3 DNA: TGTGCCAGCAGCTACTCTTGGGGCGGGAGGGCCGACATTCAGTACTTC
D gene: TRBD2
clone size: few
J gene: TRBJ2-4
V gene: TRBV7-2

CDR3 protein: CASSVPRQGRQETQYF
CDR3 DNA: TGTGCCAGCAGTGTCCCGAGACAGGGGCGCCAAGAGACCCAGTACTTC
D gene: TRBD1
clone size: few
J gene: TRBJ2-5
V gene: TRBV6-1

CDR3 protein: CASSLGGYYGYTF
CDR3 DNA: TGTGCCAGCAGTTTAGGCGGTTACTATGGCTACACCTTC
D gene: .
clone size: few
J gene: TRBJ1-2
V gene: TRBV27

CDR3 protein: CSATGTRVVGGELFF
CDR3 DNA: TGCAGTGCCACCGGGACTAGGGTTGTGGGCGGGGAGCTGTTTTTT
D gene: TRBD2
clone size: few
J gene: TRBJ2-2
V gene: TRBV20-1

CDR3 protein: CATQRLAGGEQYF
CDR3 DNA: TGTGCCACCCAGCGACTAGCGGGAGGCGAGCAGTACTTC
D gene: TRBD2
clone size: few
J gene: TRBJ2-7
V gene: TRBV6-1

CDR3 protein: CASSRDRGQETQYF
CDR3 DNA: TGTGCCAGCAGTCGTGACAGGGGACAAGAGACCCAGTACTTC
D gene: TRBD1
clone size: many
J gene: TRBJ2-5
V gene: TRBV28

CDR3 protein: CASSEGGEEYNEQFF
CDR3 DNA: TGTGCCAGCAGTGAGGGGGGCGAGGAGTACAATGAGCAGTTCTTC
D gene: .
clone size: few
J gene: TRBJ2-1
V gene: TRBV6-4

CDR3 protein: CASSVVPGGRGTDTQYF
CDR3 DNA: TGTGCCAGCAGCGTAGTTCCAGGAGGTCGGGGCACAGATACGCAGTATTTT
D gene: .
clone size: .
J gene: TRBJ2-3
V gene: TRBV9

CDR3 protein: CSARASGRPPYTQYF
CDR3 DNA: TGCAGTGCTAGGGCTAGCGGGAGACCCCCTTATACGCAGTATTTT
D gene: TRBD2
clone size: .
J gene: TRBJ2-3
V gene: TRBV20-1

CDR3 protein: CASSQWTSGGPDNEQFF
CDR3 DNA: TGTGCCAGCAGCCAATGGACTAGCGGGGGGCCTGACAATGAGCAGTTCTTC
D gene: TRBD2
clone size: few
J gene: TRBJ2-1
V gene: TRBV3-1

CDR3 protein: CASSQEAGVYNEQFF
CDR3 DNA: TGTGCCAGCAGCCAAGAGGCGGGAGTCTACAATGAGCAGTTCTTC
D gene: TRBD2
clone size: .
J gene: TRBJ2-1
V gene: TRBV3-1

CDR3 protein: CASSWGQDTQYF
CDR3 DNA: TGTGCCAGCAGCTGGGGCCAAGATACGCAGTATTTT
D gene: .
clone size: many
J gene: TRBJ2-3
V gene: TRBV7-2

CDR3 protein: CASSYTGETGELFF
CDR3 DNA: TGCGCCAGCAGCTATACAGGGGAGACCGGGGAGCTGTTTTTT
D gene: TRBD1
clone size: few
J gene: TRBJ2-2
V gene: TRBV5-1

CDR3 protein: CASSQDPASGRASSYNEQFF
CDR3 DNA: TGCGCCAGCAGCCAAGATCCGGCTAGCGGGAGGGCAAGCTCCTACAATGAGCAGTTCTTC
D gene: TRBD2
clone size: .
J gene: TRBJ2-1
V gene: TRBV4-3

CDR3 protein: CASRSGGSNTGELFF
CDR3 DNA: TGTGCCAGCAGGAGCGGGGGGTCGAACACCGGGGAGCTGTTTTTT
D gene: TRBD2
clone size: many
J gene: TRBJ2-2
V gene: TRBV7-9

CDR3 protein: CASSQSAQAAGYTF
CDR3 DNA: TGTGCCAGCAGCCAGTCGGCACAGGCGGCTGGCTACACCTTC
D gene: .
clone size: few
J gene: TRBJ1-2
V gene: TRBV14

CDR3 protein: CASSQRQGMPDTQYF
CDR3 DNA: TGCGCCAGCAGCCAACGACAGGGGATGCCAGATACGCAGTATTTT
D gene: TRBD1
clone size: few
J gene: TRBJ2-3
V gene: TRBV4-1

CDR3 protein: CASSRGDRDTEAFF
CDR3 DNA: TGCGCCAGCAGCCGGGGGGACAGGGACACTGAAGCTTTCTTT
D gene: TRBD1
clone size: few
J gene: TRBJ1-1
V gene: TRBV4-3

CDR3 protein: CSVRGSGGQETQYF
CDR3 DNA: TGCAGCGTGAGGGGGAGCGGGGGCCAAGAGACCCAGTACTTC
D gene: TRBD2
clone size: many
J gene: TRBJ2-5
V gene: TRBV29-1

CDR3 protein: CSARKLAGHQETQYF
CDR3 DNA: TGCAGTGCTAGGAAGTTAGCCGGGCACCAAGAGACCCAGTACTTC
D gene: .
clone size: .
J gene: TRBJ2-5
V gene: TRBV20-1

CDR3 protein: CASSYSGTSAGQGIFRTQYF
CDR3 DNA: TGTGCCAGCAGTTACTCCGGAACATCCGCCGGACAGGGTATTTTCAGGACCCAGTACTTC
D gene: TRBD1
clone size: few
J gene: TRBJ2-5
V gene: TRBV6-2/TRBV6-3

CDR3 protein: CASSSGTSGRTQYF
CDR3 DNA: TGTGCCAGCAGTTCCGGGACTAGCGGGAGAACGCAGTATTTT
D gene: TRBD2
clone size: .
J gene: TRBJ2-3
V gene: TRBV27

CDR3 protein: CASSSYLSGGPETQYF
CDR3 DNA: TGTGCCAGCAGCTCTTACCTGAGCGGGGGCCCTGAGACCCAGTACTTC
D gene: TRBD2
clone size: once
J gene: TRBJ2-5
V gene: TRBV5-6

CDR3 protein: CASSSGQGRGNEQFF
CDR3 DNA: TGCGCCAGCAGCTCCGGACAGGGTAGAGGGAATGAGCAGTTCTTC
D gene: TRBD1
clone size: few
J gene: TRBJ2-1
V gene: TRBV5-1

CDR3 protein: CASSLARASGLYEQYF
CDR3 DNA: TGCGCCAGCAGCTTAGCCAGGGCTAGCGGATTGTACGAGCAGTACTTC
D gene: TRBD2
clone size: few
J gene: TRBJ2-7
V gene: TRBV5-1

CDR3 protein: CASFQGAANTGELFF
CDR3 DNA: TGTGCCAGTTTTCAGGGCGCCGCGAACACCGGGGAGCTGTTTTTT
D gene: .
clone size: .
J gene: TRBJ2-2
V gene: TRBV19